This is a list of T cell receptor beta chains from one sample in a study of shared clonotypes between healthy human individuals. Some clones are missing from TCRdb's copy, which holds only in-frame ones; the method was immunoSEQ multiplex PCR. Here the sample spans about 490,000 clones, about 84% being singletons. Sequences were obtained from PBMCs. Every receptor here comes from a woman aged 40 to 55 in good health. Some clones in this sample may be carry-over from other donors' samples. Both conserved end residues are part of each CDR3. A D gene is named only where the DNA matches it firmly. Some rows mark clone size as missing; the rest say once, few, many or name a class of expanded clone.

>TRBV2|.|.|TRBJ2-7
TGTGCCAGCAGTGGGGAGTACGAGCAGTACTTC
CASSGEYEQYF
>TRBV28|.|.|TRBJ2-7
TGTGCCAGCAGCCCCAGGGGCTATCGACAGAAAACTTACGAGCAGTACTTC
CASSPRGYRQKTYEQYF
>TRBV5-1|.|.|TRBJ2-7
TGCGCCAGCAGCTTGGATGGGATCTCCTACGAGCAGTACTTC
CASSLDGISYEQYF
>TRBV15|.|many|TRBJ1-2
TGTGCCACCAGCAGAGATTCTTTTTCCAGGGAGCATGGCTACACCTTC
CATSRDSFSREHGYTF
>TRBV5-1|.|.|TRBJ1-4
TGCGCCAGCAGCCCCCTGGGGGGAGTCGGGGAAAAACTGTTTTTT
CASSPLGGVGEKLFF
>TRBV7-3|TRBD2|.|TRBJ2-1
TGTGCCAGCAGCCTCGGACGGTCCTCAACCAGCGGGAGGGGCAATGAGCAGTTCTTC
CASSLGRSSTSGRGNEQFF
>TRBV9|TRBD1|.|TRBJ1-3
TGTGCCAGCAGCGTAGCTGAGACAGGGAACACCATATATTTT
CASSVAETGNTIYF
>TRBV27|.|.|TRBJ1-3
TGTGCCAGCAGTTTAATATTAGGAAACACCATATATTTT
CASSLILGNTIYF
>TRBV6-4|TRBD2|.|TRBJ2-3
TGTGCCAGCAGTTTACTAGCGTCTAGCACAGATACGCAGTATTTT
CASSLLASSTDTQYF
>TRBV2|TRBD2|few|TRBJ2-1
TGTGCCAGCAGGGGACGGACTAGCGGGACACTTCTACATGAGCAGTTCTTC
CASRGRTSGTLLHEQFF
>TRBV12-5|.|.|TRBJ2-6
TGTGCTAGTGCCCCCCCCGGCCGGGCCAACGTCCTGACTTTC
CASAPPGRANVLTF
>TRBV11-2|.|once|TRBJ2-5
TGTGCCAGCAGCTTTAAGGCCCAGGGGGGAGAGACCCAGTACTTC
CASSFKAQGGETQYF
>TRBV19|.|.|TRBJ1-5
TGTGCCAGTACCCTCAGGGAAACGGGACAGCCCCAGCATTTT
CASTLRETGQPQHF
>TRBV19|TRBD2|.|TRBJ2-3
TGTGCCAGTAGACCCTCTAGCGGGACTGCGGTAGATACGCAGTATTTT
CASRPSSGTAVDTQYF
>TRBV5-6|.|.|TRBJ1-1
TGTGCCAGCAGCTTGGACCAGGGGAACACTGAAGCTTTCTTT
CASSLDQGNTEAFF
>TRBV28|TRBD1|.|TRBJ2-7
TGTGCCAGCAGCTCCACCGGGACAGGGATCTCCTACGAGCAGTACTTC
CASSSTGTGISYEQYF
>TRBV2|.|.|TRBJ1-4
TGTGCCAGCAGAGACAGAATGGGGACTAATGAAAAACTGTTTTTT
CASRDRMGTNEKLFF
>TRBV6-5|.|.|TRBJ1-2
TGTGCCAGCAGTTACTGGCAGGACCGCAACTATGGCTACACCTTC
CASSYWQDRNYGYTF
>TRBV7-2|.|few|TRBJ1-2
TGTGCCAGCAGCCCGGACAGTCTTTATGGCTACACCTTC
CASSPDSLYGYTF
>TRBV7-2|.|.|TRBJ1-3
TGTGCCAGCAGCTTAGGTCACTTCCCTGGAAACACCATATATTTT
CASSLGHFPGNTIYF
>TRBV28|.|.|TRBJ2-1
TGTGCCAGCAGAGGGGGGAGTCGAGATGAGCAGTTCTTC
CASRGGSRDEQFF
>TRBV6-1|.|.|TRBJ1-3
TGTGCCAGCAGGGTTGGCTCGGCAGAAAGAAACACCATATATTTT
CASRVGSAERNTIYF
>TRBV28|.|many|TRBJ1-2
TGTGCCAGCAGGGCAGGGGACTATGGCTACACCTTC
CASRAGDYGYTF
>TRBV5-1|.|.|TRBJ2-5
TGCGCCAGCAGCTTGCCGGGCGGGGAGACCCAGTACTTC
CASSLPGGETQYF
>TRBV2|.|many|TRBJ1-6
TGTGCCAGCAGGGAGGGACGGTGGGTTAATTCACCCCTCCACTTT
CASREGRWVNSPLHF
>TRBV5-4|.|.|TRBJ2-6
TGTGCCAGCAGACCCCTACAGGGTAACGTCCTGACTTTC
CASRPLQGNVLTF
>TRBV5-1|.|few|TRBJ1-1
TGCGCCAGCAGTTTTAAACAAGACACTGAAGCTTTCTTT
CASSFKQDTEAFF
>TRBV18|.|few|TRBJ2-5
TGTGCCAGCTCCCCTAGTCACGGGGAGACCCAGTACTTC
CASSPSHGETQYF
>TRBV6-5|TRBD2|.|TRBJ2-1
TGTGCCAGCTGTGGGACTACTACCAACAATGAGCAGTTCTTC
CASCGTTTNNEQFF
>TRBV27|TRBD1|.|TRBJ2-3
TGTGCCAGCAGTTTATGGGGACAGGCTACAGATACGCAGTATTTT
CASSLWGQATDTQYF
>TRBV2|TRBD2|.|TRBJ2-3
TGTGCCAGCAGTAAACTAGCGGGAGTGGGTACGCAGTATTTT
CASSKLAGVGTQYF
>TRBV29-1|.|.|TRBJ1-1
.
CSVASGASNTEALF
>TRBV2|.|few|TRBJ2-7
TGTGCCAGCAGGCAAATAGGGGGGAGCAACTCCTACGAGCAGTACTTC
CASRQIGGSNSYEQYF
>TRBV14|.|.|TRBJ1-4
TGTGCCAGCAGCCAGCGAGTAGGGGAAAAACTGTTTTTT
CASSQRVGEKLFF
>TRBV6-5|.|.|TRBJ2-6
TGTGCCAGCATGGGTGGGGCCAACGTCCTGACTTTC
CASMGGANVLTF
>TRBV15|TRBD2|once|TRBJ2-1
TGTGCCACCAGCAGGGGGCTGGAGCGGGAGAGCGACAATGAGCAGTTCTTC
CATSRGLERESDNEQFF
>TRBV5-1|TRBD1|.|TRBJ2-5
TGCGCCAGCAGCTTGATCCCACAGGGGGGCGAGGAGACCCAGTACTTC
CASSLIPQGGEETQYF
>TRBV21-1|.|.|TRBJ2-3
TGTGCCAGCAGCAAAGTAAAGCGGGAGGAGGCAGATACGCAGTATTTT
CASSKVKREEADTQYF
>TRBV27|.|.|TRBJ1-2
TGTGCCAGCAGTTCCGGGACAATTAGTGGCTACACCTTC
CASSSGTISGYTF
>TRBV5-1|.|.|TRBJ1-4
TGCGCCAGCAGCCTATCTCCGAACGAAAAACTGTTTTTT
CASSLSPNEKLFF
>TRBV6-1|TRBD2|.|TRBJ2-7
TGTGCCAGCAGTGATGGACTAGCGGAGGGTTACGAGCAGTACTTC
CASSDGLAEGYEQYF